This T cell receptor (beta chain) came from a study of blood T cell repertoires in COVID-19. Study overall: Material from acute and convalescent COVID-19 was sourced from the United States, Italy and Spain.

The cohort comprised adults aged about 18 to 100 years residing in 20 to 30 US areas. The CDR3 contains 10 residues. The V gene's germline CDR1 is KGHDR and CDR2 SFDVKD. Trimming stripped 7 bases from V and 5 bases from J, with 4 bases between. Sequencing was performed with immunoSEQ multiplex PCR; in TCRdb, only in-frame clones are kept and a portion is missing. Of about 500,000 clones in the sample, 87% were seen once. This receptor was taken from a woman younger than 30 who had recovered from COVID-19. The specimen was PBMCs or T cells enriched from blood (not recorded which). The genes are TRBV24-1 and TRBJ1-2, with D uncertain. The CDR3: CATSRYGYTF. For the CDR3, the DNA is TGTGCCACCAGCAGATATGGCTACACCTTC.